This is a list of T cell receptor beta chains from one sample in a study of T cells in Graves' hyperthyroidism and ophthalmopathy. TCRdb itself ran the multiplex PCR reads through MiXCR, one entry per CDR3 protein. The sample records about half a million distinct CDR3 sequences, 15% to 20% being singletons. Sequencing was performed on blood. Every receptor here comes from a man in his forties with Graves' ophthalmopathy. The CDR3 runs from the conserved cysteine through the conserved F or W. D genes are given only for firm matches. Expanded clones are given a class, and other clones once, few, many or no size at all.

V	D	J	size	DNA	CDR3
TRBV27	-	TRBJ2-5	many	TGTGCCAGCAGTGCCGGCGCAGGGGAGACCCAGTACTTC	CASSAGAGETQYF
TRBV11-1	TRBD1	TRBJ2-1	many	TGTGCCAGCAGGGACAGGGCGAAGAATGAGCAGTTCTTC	CASRDRAKNEQFF
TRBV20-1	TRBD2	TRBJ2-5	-	TGCAGTGCGGGGAAGACTAGCGGCCAAGAGACCCAGTACTTC	CSAGKTSGQETQYF
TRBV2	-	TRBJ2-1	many	TGTGCCAGCAGCTCCGCCACCTCCGACTACAATGAGCAGTTCTTC	CASSSATSDYNEQFF
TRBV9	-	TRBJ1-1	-	TGTGCCAGCAGCCTTGATGTAGGGTCCAACACTGAAGCTTTCTTT	CASSLDVGSNTEAFF
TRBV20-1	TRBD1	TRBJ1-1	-	TGCAGTGCTGTGACAGGGAGTAGGAACACTGAAGCTTTCTTT	CSAVTGSRNTEAFF
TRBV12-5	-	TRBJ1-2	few	TGTGCTAGTGGTTCTCTGGGGGGGTATAATGGCTACACCTTC	CASGSLGGYNGYTF
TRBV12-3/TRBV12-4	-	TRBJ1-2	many	TGTGCCAGCAGTTCTCGGCCCAGACGACAGTATGGCTACACCTTC	CASSSRPRRQYGYTF
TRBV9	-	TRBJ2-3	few	TGTGCCAGCAGCGTAGACGTGAGCACAGATACGCAGTATTTT	CASSVDVSTDTQYF
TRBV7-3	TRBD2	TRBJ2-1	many	TGTGCCAGCAGCAGCTTAGGTCTAGCGGGAGGTTACAATGAGCAGTTCTTC	CASSSLGLAGGYNEQFF
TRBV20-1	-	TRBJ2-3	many	TGCAGTGCTATAGGAGCTCCTGGCAGGGATACGCAGTATTTT	CSAIGAPGRDTQYF
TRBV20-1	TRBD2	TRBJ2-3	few	TGCAGTGCTCACAGGGTGTCTAGCGGGAACACAGATACGCAGTATTTT	CSAHRVSSGNTDTQYF
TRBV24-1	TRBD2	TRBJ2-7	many	TGTGCCACCAGTGCGGGACTAGCGGGTAACTACGAGCAGTACTTC	CATSAGLAGNYEQYF
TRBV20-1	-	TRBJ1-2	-	TGCAGTGCTAGTCGCAGGGTGGAACGCTATGGCTACACCTTC	CSASRRVERYGYTF
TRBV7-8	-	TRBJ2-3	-	TGTGCCAGCAGCTTAGTGGCCCGGGGGGCTAGCGTTCGCACAGATACGCAGTATTTT	CASSLVARGASVRTDTQYF
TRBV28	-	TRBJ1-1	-	TGTGCCAGCAGTTTATTACCCGGGGTGGGCACTGAAGCTTTCTTT	CASSLLPGVGTEAFF
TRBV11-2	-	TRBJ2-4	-	TGTGCCAGCAGCTTAAATAGCGGTCACCTAGCCAAAAACATTCAGTACTTC	CASSLNSGHLAKNIQYF
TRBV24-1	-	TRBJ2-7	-	TGTGCCACCAGTGACGCCCAGATCTACGAGCAGTACTTC	CATSDAQIYEQYF
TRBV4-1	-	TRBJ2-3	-	TGCGCCAGCAGGCCTTTGACGGGGGCCACAGATACGCAGTATTTT	CASRPLTGATDTQYF
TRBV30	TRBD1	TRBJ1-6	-	TGTGCCCGCCGCGGGGACAGTGATAATTCACCCCTCCACTTT	CARRGDSDNSPLHF
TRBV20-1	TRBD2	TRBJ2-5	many	TGCAGTGCTAGTAAACGGGAGGGCGTATGGGAGACCCAGTACTTC	CSASKREGVWETQYF
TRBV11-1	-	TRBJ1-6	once	TGTGCCAGCAGCCAGGAGTTAGAAACGGGTCCCCTCCACTTT	CASSQELETGPLHF
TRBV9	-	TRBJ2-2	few	TGTGCCAGCAGCGTCCCTCGGGACGGATTTTTATACCCCGGGGAGCTGTTTTTT	CASSVPRDGFLYPGELFF
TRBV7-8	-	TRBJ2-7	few	TGTGCCAGCAGCTTAGAGGCAGTAACCGGGGAGCAGTACTTC	CASSLEAVTGEQYF
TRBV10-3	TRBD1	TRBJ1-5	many	TGTGCCATCAGTGAGTCGGACAGGGCAGGACAGCCCCAGCATTTT	CAISESDRAGQPQHF
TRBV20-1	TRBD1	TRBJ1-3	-	TGCAGTGCTAGAGATTCGGGGACAGCCGGAAACACCATATATTTT	CSARDSGTAGNTIYF
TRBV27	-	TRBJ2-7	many	TGTGCCAGCAGTTTAGGTGCCGGATCCTACGAGCAGTACTTC	CASSLGAGSYEQYF
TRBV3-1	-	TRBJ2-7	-	TGTGCCAGCAGCCGGGGACTCCTCTCCTACGAGCAGTACTTC	CASSRGLLSYEQYF
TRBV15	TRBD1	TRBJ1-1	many	TGTGCCACCAGCAGGGAGGGACAGCCCAACACTGAAGCTTTCTTT	CATSREGQPNTEAFF
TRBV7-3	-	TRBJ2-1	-	TGTGCCAGCAGCTCCACGGGGAGCGGAGTCAATGAGCAGTTCTTC	CASSSTGSGVNEQFF
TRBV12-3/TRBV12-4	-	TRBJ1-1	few	TGTGCCAGCCCCGCTGCCAGACGTTCCACTGAAGCTTTCTTT	CASPAARRSTEAFF
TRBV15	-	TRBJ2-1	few	TGTGCCACCAGCGGTTTAGGGTTTCGGGACACTGTCTCCTACAATGAGCAGTTCTTC	CATSGLGFRDTVSYNEQFF
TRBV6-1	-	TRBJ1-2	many	TGTGCCAGCAGCCCCCCGGGACATGGGCGTCTATTTGGGGATGGCTACACCTTC	CASSPPGHGRLFGDGYTF
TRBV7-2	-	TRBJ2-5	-	TGTGCCAGCAGCCCAAACCGGGCTGAAGAGACCCAGTACTTC	CASSPNRAEETQYF
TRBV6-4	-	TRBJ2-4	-	TGTGCCAGCGAAACGGGGAACATTCAGTACTTC	CASETGNIQYF
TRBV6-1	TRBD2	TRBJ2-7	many	TGTGCCAGCAGCTTCGGACTAGCGGGTTCCTACGAGCAGTACTTC	CASSFGLAGSYEQYF
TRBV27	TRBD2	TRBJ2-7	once	TGTGCCAGCAGTTTAGGGACTAGCGTTCCCTACGAGCAGTACTTC	CASSLGTSVPYEQYF
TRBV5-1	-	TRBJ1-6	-	TGCGCCAGCAGCACCGGCACAGACCCTTCACCCCTCCACTTT	CASSTGTDPSPLHF
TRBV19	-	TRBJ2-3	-	TGTGCCAGTCGGCCGGGGCCGGGAACAGATACGCAGTATTTT	CASRPGPGTDTQYF
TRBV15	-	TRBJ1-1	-	TGTGCCACCAGCAGAGATCTAGGGTTTGAAGCTTTCTTT	CATSRDLGFEAFF
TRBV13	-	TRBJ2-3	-	TGTGCCAGCAGCTGGGAGGGGGCGACAGATACGCAGTATTTT	CASSWEGATDTQYF
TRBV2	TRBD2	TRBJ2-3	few	TGTGCCAGCAGAGTAGCGGGGGGGCCGGGATCAGATACGCAGTATTTT	CASRVAGGPGSDTQYF
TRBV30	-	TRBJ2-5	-	TGTGCCCGGAGTGTACCCCCCATGCCTACCCAGTACTTC	CARSVPPMPTQYF
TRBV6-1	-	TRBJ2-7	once	TGTGCCAGCAGCCACCGGGGTACCAACTACGAGCAGTACTTC	CASSHRGTNYEQYF
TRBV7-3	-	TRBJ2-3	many	TGTGCCAGCAGCTGGGACGCGACCACAGATACGCAGTATTTT	CASSWDATTDTQYF
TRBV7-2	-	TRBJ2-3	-	TGTGCCAGCAGCCAGGGTGGCGGATACACAGATACGCAGTATTTT	CASSQGGGYTDTQYF
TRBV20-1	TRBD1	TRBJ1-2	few	TGCAGTGCTAGCGGGACAGGGGTTGTAGGTGGCTACACCTTC	CSASGTGVVGGYTF
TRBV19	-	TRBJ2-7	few	TGTGCCAGTAGTATGGTGGCAGGGATGTCCTACGAGCAGTACTTC	CASSMVAGMSYEQYF
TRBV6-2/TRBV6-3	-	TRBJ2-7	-	TGTGCCAGCAGTTACGGGGGTCCCAACGAGCAGTACTTC	CASSYGGPNEQYF
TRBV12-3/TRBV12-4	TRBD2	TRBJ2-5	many	TGTGCCAGCAGCCTTAGCGGGGGACCGGAGACCCAGTACTTC	CASSLSGGPETQYF
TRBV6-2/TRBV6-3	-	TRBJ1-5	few	TGTGCCAGCAGTGGCTGGTCGAATCAGCCCCAGCATTTT	CASSGWSNQPQHF
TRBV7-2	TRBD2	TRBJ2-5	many	TGTGCCAGCAGCTCCCCATCAGCGGGGGAGACCCAGTACTTC	CASSSPSAGETQYF
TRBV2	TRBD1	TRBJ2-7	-	TGTGCCAGCAAGACAGGGGGAGGGCCGTCCTACGAGCAGTACTTC	CASKTGGGPSYEQYF
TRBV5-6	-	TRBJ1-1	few	TGTGCCAGCAGCTTGGCCGTGGGGGTCCGGAACACTGAAGCTTTCTTT	CASSLAVGVRNTEAFF
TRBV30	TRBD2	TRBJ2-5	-	TGTGCCTGGAGTGGTGGCGGGAGGTCTAGAGAGACCCAGTACTTC	CAWSGGGRSRETQYF